This is a list of T cell receptor beta chains from one sample in a study of response to subunit inactivated influenza vaccine. TCRdb ran MiXCR on the RT-PCR reads and lists one entry per CDR3 protein. In the table there are more than 200,000 distinct CDR3 sequences, 10% to 15% of which are singletons. Sequencing was performed on non-naive T cells sorted from PBMCs, taken 14 to 15 days before vaccination. Source of these receptors: a middle-aged man who received an inactivated influenza vaccine. Each CDR3 is given with its conserved first and last residue. D genes are given only for firm matches. Size is omitted from some rows. Given values are once, few, many or a class for expanded clones.

len	d_gene	abundance	v_gene	j_gene	CDR3nt	CDR3aa
17	TRBD1	-	TRBV27	TRBJ2-3	TGTGCCAGCAGTAGCCAGCGGAGGACAGGACGCACAGATACGCAGTATTTT	CASSSQRRTGRTDTQYF
18	-	few	TRBV9	TRBJ2-2	TGTGCCAGCAGCGTTAGCGGAGCCGCAAGGTGGGACACCGGGGAGCTGTTTTTT	CASSVSGAARWDTGELFF
15	TRBD2	-	TRBV11-2	TRBJ2-4	TGTGCCAGCAGCTTAGTGAATGCGGGGGGGCCCATTCAGTACTTC	CASSLVNAGGPIQYF
15	TRBD1	few	TRBV9	TRBJ2-3	TGTGCCAGCAGCGCAAACACAGGGGGCTCAGATACGCAGTATTTT	CASSANTGGSDTQYF
13	TRBD1	-	TRBV20-1	TRBJ2-7	TGCAGTGCTTCCAGGACAGGGACCTACGAGCAGTACTTC	CSASRTGTYEQYF
15	TRBD2	many	TRBV5-1	TRBJ2-7	TGCGCCAGCAGCTCCGTAGCGGGGGGGCCCTACGAGCAGTACTTC	CASSSVAGGPYEQYF
15	-	many	TRBV4-3	TRBJ2-7	TGCGCCAGCAGCCAAAAGACAGGCCAAAGCAGCGAGCAGTACTTC	CASSQKTGQSSEQYF
15	TRBD1	few	TRBV5-1	TRBJ1-1	TGCGCCAGCAGCTTGGTCCAGGGGGCTAGGGCTGAAGCTTTCTTT	CASSLVQGARAEAFF
15	TRBD1	-	TRBV29-1	TRBJ2-7	TGCAGCGTTGAATCGGTGGGACAGGGGACCTACGAGCAGTACTTC	CSVESVGQGTYEQYF
14	TRBD1	-	TRBV9	TRBJ2-7	TGTGCCAGCAGCGTACAGACAGGGAACGGCGAGCAGTACTTC	CASSVQTGNGEQYF
14	-	-	TRBV7-7	TRBJ2-3	TGTGCTAGCAGCTTAGCCCCAGGCACAGATACGCAGTATTTT	CASSLAPGTDTQYF
16	-	many	TRBV3-1	TRBJ1-1	TGTGCCAGCAGCCAAGGTCTAGGGAAAGGGATACCTGAAGCTTTCTTT	CASSQGLGKGIPEAFF
16	TRBD1	-	TRBV5-6	TRBJ1-2	TGTGCCAGCAGCTCAACCGGGACAGGTCGGTCCCTTGGCTACACCTTC	CASSSTGTGRSLGYTF
15	-	few	TRBV5-1	TRBJ1-2	TGCGCCAGCAGCTTGGACGGGGATGTGGGCTATGGCTACACCTTC	CASSLDGDVGYGYTF
14	-	-	TRBV20-1	TRBJ2-3	TGCAGTGCGACCAAACTTCGTAGCACAGATACGCAGTATTTT	CSATKLRSTDTQYF
13	-	few	TRBV11-2	TRBJ2-4	TGTGCCAGCAGCTTAGCCGACTCAGACATTCAGTACTTC	CASSLADSDIQYF